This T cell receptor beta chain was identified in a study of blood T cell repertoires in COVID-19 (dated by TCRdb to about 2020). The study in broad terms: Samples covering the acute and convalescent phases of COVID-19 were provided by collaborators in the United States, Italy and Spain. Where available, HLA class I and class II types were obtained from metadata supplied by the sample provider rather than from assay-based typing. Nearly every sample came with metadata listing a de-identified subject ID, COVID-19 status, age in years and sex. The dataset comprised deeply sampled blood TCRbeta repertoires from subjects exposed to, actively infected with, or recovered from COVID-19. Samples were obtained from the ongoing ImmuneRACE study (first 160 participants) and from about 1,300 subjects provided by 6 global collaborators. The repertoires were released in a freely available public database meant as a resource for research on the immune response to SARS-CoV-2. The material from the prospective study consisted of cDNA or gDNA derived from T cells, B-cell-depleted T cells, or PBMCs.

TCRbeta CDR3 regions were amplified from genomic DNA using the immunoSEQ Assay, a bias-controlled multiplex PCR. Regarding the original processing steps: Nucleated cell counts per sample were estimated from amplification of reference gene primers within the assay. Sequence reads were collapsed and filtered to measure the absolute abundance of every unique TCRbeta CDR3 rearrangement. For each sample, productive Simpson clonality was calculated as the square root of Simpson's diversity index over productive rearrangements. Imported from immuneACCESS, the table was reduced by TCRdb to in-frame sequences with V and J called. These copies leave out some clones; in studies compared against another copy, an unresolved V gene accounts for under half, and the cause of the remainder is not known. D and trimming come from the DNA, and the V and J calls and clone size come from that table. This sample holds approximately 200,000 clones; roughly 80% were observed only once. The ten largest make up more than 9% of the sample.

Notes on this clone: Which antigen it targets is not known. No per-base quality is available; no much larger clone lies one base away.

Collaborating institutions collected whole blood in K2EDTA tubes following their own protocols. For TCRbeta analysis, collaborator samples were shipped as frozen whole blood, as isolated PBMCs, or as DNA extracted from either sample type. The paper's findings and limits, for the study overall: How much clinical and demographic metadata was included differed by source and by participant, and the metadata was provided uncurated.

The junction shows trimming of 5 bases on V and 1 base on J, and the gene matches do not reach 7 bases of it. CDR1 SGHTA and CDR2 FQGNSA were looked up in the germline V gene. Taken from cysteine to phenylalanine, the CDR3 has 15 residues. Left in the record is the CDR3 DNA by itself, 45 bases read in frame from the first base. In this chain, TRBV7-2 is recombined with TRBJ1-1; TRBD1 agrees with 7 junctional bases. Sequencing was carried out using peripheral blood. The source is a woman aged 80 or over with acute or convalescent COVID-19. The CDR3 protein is CASSKTGAPNTEAFF. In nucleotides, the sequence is TGTGCCAGCAGCAAAACAGGGGCCCCGAACACTGAAGCTTTCTTT. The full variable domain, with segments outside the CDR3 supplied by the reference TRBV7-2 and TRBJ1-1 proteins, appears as GAGVSQSPSNKVTEKGKDVELRCDPISGHTALYWYRQSLGQGLEFLIYFQGNSAPDKSGLPSDRFSAERTGGSVSTLTIQRTQQEDSAVYLCASSKTGAPNTEAFFGQGTRLTVV.